The T cell receptor beta chain under discussion was sequenced for a study of blood T cell repertoires in COVID-19 (dated by TCRdb to about 2020). Background for the entire study: Collaborator samples came from the United States, Italy and Spain and covered acute and convalescent phases of COVID-19. The prospective study material was composed of cDNA or gDNA derived from T cells, B-cell-depleted T cells, or PBMCs. Subjects who had been exposed to COVID-19, were actively infected with it, or had recovered from it provided the deeply sampled blood TCRbeta repertoires that made up the dataset. A freely available public database, intended as a resource for researchers studying the immune response to SARS-CoV-2, is where the repertoires were released. Samples were obtained from the ongoing ImmuneRACE study (first 160 participants) and from 1,254 subjects provided by 6 global collaborators. Sample metadata almost always included a de-identified subject ID, COVID-19 status, age in years and sex. Where available, HLA class I and class II types were obtained from metadata supplied by the sample provider rather than from assay-based typing. The investigation overall reported the following: Clinical and demographic metadata were provided uncurated, with the amount varying by source and participant.

TCRbeta CDR3 regions were amplified from genomic DNA by means of the immunoSEQ Assay, a bias-controlled multiplex PCR. Per the source publication's procedure: The number of nucleated cells in each sample was estimated from the amplification of reference gene primers within the assay. Sequence reads were collapsed and filtered to measure the absolute abundance of every unique TCRbeta CDR3 rearrangement. For each sample, productive Simpson clonality was calculated as the square root of Simpson's diversity index over productive rearrangements. As stored in TCRdb, this immuneACCESS dataset retains in-frame rearrangements with V and J assigned. A fraction of the clones does not appear; measured against another copy, unresolved V genes explain less than half of the discrepancy, and the remainder lacks a known reason. D and trimming were read from the DNA, whereas the V and J calls and clone size are those reported in that table. This sample comprises roughly 180,000 clones, approximately 82% of them detected only once. About 4.6% of the sample goes to the ten largest clones.

In the prospective study, participants were about 18 to 95 years old, resided in about two dozen geographic areas of the United States, and were enrolled through a virtual design. To assign participants to cohorts, the prospective study relied on clinical history that participants themselves reported in a screening survey and a study questionnaire. Recovered participants in ImmuneRACE Cohort 3 were defined by two consecutive negative NP/OP PCR tests, clearance by a healthcare professional, or resolution of symptoms. Each participant in the prospective study had whole blood, serum and a nasopharyngeal or oropharyngeal swab collected by mobile phlebotomists. Prospective study participants could optionally give additional blood draws and questionnaires over an approximately 2-month period. Before DNA extraction, blood samples from the prospective study were shipped at room temperature or frozen. CDR1 SSHAT and CDR2 FNYEAQ are derived from the germline V gene (reference sequence). The CDR3 has 15 amino acids, counting the end cysteine and phenylalanine. Only the CDR3 DNA stays, 45 bases, in frame from base 1.

In regard to this clone: This receptor's antigen is unknown. At one end, the junction sequence differs from germline, possibly due to a read error.

Sequencing input: PBMCs or T cells enriched from blood (not recorded which). The chain is assembled from TRBV7-7 and TRBJ2-3; TRBD2 agrees with 9 junctional bases. This clonotype was sampled from a woman in her fifties or sixties who had recovered from COVID-19. The sequenced DNA is TGTGCTAGCAGCCCTAGCGGGGCGAGCACAGATACGCAGTATTTT. Its amino acids are CASSPSGASTDTQYF.